This T cell receptor (beta chain) was captured by sequencing in a study of Ad26.COV2.S vaccination and SARS-CoV-2 variants. Across the whole study: Ad26.COV2.S shots went into the muscle once or twice, 56 days apart.

Repertoires were generated with immunoSEQ multiplex PCR, while TCRdb's copy carries only in-frame clones and drops some. The sample contains more than 300,000 clones, more than 70% of which appear only once. Treatment noted: roughly 20 received Ad26.COV2.S at low or high dose, single or two shots; roughly five received placebo; per-sample allocation not given. Sampling was done on day 63 after the first vaccine or placebo injection. SARS-CoV-2 spike from the Wuhan strain was encoded by the vaccine, an Ad26 vector. The CDR3 extends over 13 amino acids. Trimming took off 2 bases at V and 2 bases at J, with 7 bases between the two ends. CDR1 and CDR2 (germline): GTSNPN, SVGIG (reference sequence). The study, taken as a whole, reports: Breadth and depth estimates from TCRs may understate total T cell responses.

As for this clone: The target antigen is unknown.

The sequences come from peripheral blood, collected in a trial of Ad26.COV2.S vaccine versus placebo. This clonotype originated in a person aged 18 to 59 who received the Ad26.COV2.S COVID-19 vaccine or a placebo. The chain employs TRBV30 and TRBJ1-3, with TRBD1 as a possible D gene (6 bases). The CDR3 bases are TGTGCCTGGAGTCCAGGGGCTGGAAACACCATATATTTT. It translates to CAWSPGAGNTIYF.